The 13 T cell receptor beta chains below all came from one sample that was sequenced in a study of tissue T cells after allogeneic stem cell transplantation (dated by TCRdb to the early 2020s). The time point label, as the study defines it: mouse harvest day 14 after allogeneic transplant. Each mouse graft consisted of 10^7 T-cell-depleted bone marrow cells plus 10^6 splenic CD5+ T cells and was given by tail vein injection. Library creation used the immunoSEQ multiplex PCR assay. TCRdb provides this immuneACCESS table in a form limited to in-frame rearrangements. Some clones are lacking; in checked studies, under half of them reflect an unresolved V gene, and why the rest are absent is not known. Across this sample there are approximately 4,700 clones, with less than 55% seen only once. Of the sample, around 15% is held by the ten largest clones. The sequenced sample was gut tissue. The receptor source for this set is a female BALB/c mouse given C57BL/6 T cells with graft-versus-host disease after an allogeneic hematopoietic cell transplant.

There are a few counts of this clone. Here the gene names and germline are mouse. The CDR3 goes on 1 residue after the read ends, and that part is filled in from the germline J gene. The chain recombines TRBV13-2 with TRBJ2-5, with TRBD2 matching 8 bases. Per the germline V gene, CDR1 is NNHNN and CDR2 is SYGAGS (reference sequence). V trimming: 5 bases; J trimming: 2 bases; junction bases outside the gene matches: 4. The CDR3 is 14 amino acids. The CDR3 protein is CASGRLGIQDTQYF. Incomplete CDR3 DNA: TGTGCCAGCGGCAGACTGGGGATCCAAGACACCCAGTAC.

This clone has only a few counts. Gene and germline names: mouse. The read comes to an end 1 residue before the CDR3 does, leaving the germline J gene to fill in the end. The gene calls are TRBV12-1 and TRBJ2-3; 7 nucleotides line up with TRBD1. CDR1 and CDR2 (germline): SGHSN, HYEKVE. J was trimmed by 4 bases and V by 2 bases; bases with no gene match: 2. CDR3 length: 13 residues. The chain's CDR3 is CASSPQGTETLYF. The CDR3 bases that were read are TGTGCCAGCTCTCCACAGGGGACAGAAACGCTGTAT. Full variable domain (remainder filled in from reference TRBV12-1 and TRBJ2-3): DSGVVQSPRHIIKEKGGRSVLTCIPISGHSNVVWYQQTLGKELKFLIQHYEKVERDKGFLPSRFSVQQFDDYHSEMNMSALELEDSAMYFCASSPQGTETLYFGSGTRLTVL.

Comment on this clone: Mouse gene names and germline throughout. The read ends 1 residue early relative to the CDR3; the germline J gene fills the gap. The chain combines TRBV12-2 with TRBJ2-4; no firm D call. Germline loops: CDR1 SGHLS, CDR2 HYDKME. The CDR3 is 14 residues long. Trimming took off 0 bases at V and 0 bases at J, with 6 bases between the two ends. Partial CDR3 DNA: TGTGCCAGCTCTCTCGAGACTAGTCAAAACACCTTGTAC. Its protein is CASSLETSQNTLY. The full-length CDR3 reads as CASSLETSQNTLYF.

Note on this clone: Genes and germline are mouse. The read terminates 1 residue before the CDR3 end, so the remaining end is supplied by the germline J gene. This chain joins TRBV16 and TRBJ2-2, with 10 bases identical to TRBD2. V trimming: 1 base; J trimming: 4 bases; junction bases outside the gene matches: 0. The CDR3 extends over 15 amino acids. Germline-derived CDR1 and CDR2 are SGHSA and FRNQAP. CDR3 bases read: TGTGCAAGCAGCTTAGGGACTGGGGGCACCGGGCAGCTCTAC. It translates to CASSLGTGGTGQLY. The full CDR3 reads CASSLGTGGTGQLYF.

There are a few counts of this clone. The germline and genes are mouse ones. The DNA ends 1 residue before the CDR3 does, and the rest of the CDR3 is filled in from the germline J gene. V usage is TRBV23 and J usage is TRBJ2-7; the table assigns TRBD2, which was not confirmed against the DNA. Germline CDR1 reads KGHTA; CDR2 reads FQNQQP. The CDR3 is 13 amino acids. Here the CDR3 reads CSSSPGVSYEQYF. The DNA read from the CDR3 is TGCTCCAGCAGTCCTGGGGTCTCCTATGAACAGTAC.

This clone was seen more than once but under ten times. All gene names here are mouse names. The CDR3 end lies 1 residue beyond the end of the read and is filled in from the germline J gene. This sequence joins TRBV1 and TRBJ2-7, with 8 positions matching TRBD2. The CDR3 loop spans 14 amino acids. V lost 1 base, J lost 1 base, and 0 bases stayed unmatched. Per germline, CDR1 NSQYPW and CDR2 LRSPGD (reference sequence). CDR3: CTCSAVGGSYEQYF. The DNA read from the CDR3 is TGCACCTGCAGTGCAGTGGGGGGGTCCTATGAACAGTAC.

This clone occurred once. Gene names are mouse gene names. The read ends 1 residue early relative to the CDR3; the germline J gene fills the gap. V is TRBV17 and J is TRBJ2-7, with TRBD2 matching over 9 bases. The CDR3 has 14 amino acids. The V gene's germline CDR1 is MNHDT and CDR2 YYDKIL. Trimming took 6 bases from V and 0 from J; bases not matched to a gene: 3. CDR3 DNA, as far as it was read: TGTGCTAGCAGGAGGACTGGGGACTCCTATGAACAGTAC. Translating it yields CASRRTGDSYEQY. Given in full, the CDR3 is CASRRTGDSYEQYF.

To note about this clone: Genes here carry mouse names. The read comes to an end 1 residue before the CDR3 does, leaving the germline J gene to fill in the end. J is TRBJ1-3 and V is TRBV13-1; tentatively, D is TRBD1 (6 bases). CDR3 length equals 15 residues. V lost 5 bases and J lost 0, with 12 bases in between. Per germline, CDR1 NSHNY and CDR2 SYGAGN. CDR3 DNA, as far as it was read: TGTGCCAGCAGCCCCCAGGGGTTTTCTGGAAATACGCTCTAT. Translation: CASSPQGFSGNTLY. In full, the CDR3 is CASSPQGFSGNTLYF.

Sample share makes this clone medium-sized (0.01 to 0.1%). The listed genes are named as in mouse. The read terminates 1 residue before the CDR3 end, so the remaining end is supplied by the germline J gene. The V call is TRBV13-1, the J call TRBJ1-1, with 8 bases aligning to TRBD1. There are 15 residues in the CDR3. Looked up from germline, CDR1 is NSHNY and CDR2 is SYGAGN. The J segment lost 1 base and the V segment lost 1 base, leaving 3 bases of the junction unmatched. The CDR3 DNA, read in part, is TGTGCCAGCAGTGATCCCGGACAGGGAAACACAGAAGTCTTC. It yields the protein CASSDPGQGNTEVF. The entire CDR3 reads CASSDPGQGNTEVFF.

This clone is termed medium-sized. Gene names denote mouse genes. Incomplete CDR3 DNA: TGTGCCAGCAGTTTGGGGAGCTCCGACTACACC. It yields the protein CASSLGSSDYT. The full CDR3 protein is CASSLGSSDYTF. This sequence joins TRBV26 and TRBJ1-2; D is uncertain. The read stops 1 residue short of the end of the CDR3; the missing end is completed from the germline J gene. The CDR3 totals 12 residues. V was cut by 5 bases and J by 4 bases, with 8 bases left in between. From germline, CDR1 is KGHPV and CDR2 FQNQEV (reference sequence).

In its sample, this clone ranks as large. The genes and germline here are from mouse. The read comes to an end 1 residue before the CDR3 does, leaving the germline J gene to fill in the end. J is TRBJ2-7 and V is TRBV26; perhaps TRBD1 as D (5 bases). CDR3 size: 13 residues. Per germline, CDR1 KGHPV and CDR2 FQNQEV (reference sequence). V lost 4 bases to trimming and J lost 0 bases, with 7 bases between them. The sequenced CDR3 bases are TGTGCCAGCAGTCCAGGGAGCTCCTATGAACAGTAC. Its protein is CASSPGSSYEQY. The full CDR3 is CASSPGSSYEQYF.

This clone turned up a few times. Mouse germline and gene names are used. Read sequence stops 1 residue before the CDR3 end, and the germline J gene provides the missing end. The chain uses TRBV12-2 and TRBJ1-1; 7 bases fit TRBD1. CDR3 length: 14 amino acids. With 2 bases clipped from V and 0 bases from J, the junction kept 2 bases outside the gene matches. Germline loops: CDR1 SGHLS, CDR2 HYDKME. CDR3 residues: CASSPGTANTEVFF. CDR3 DNA (partial): TGTGCCAGCTCTCCCGGGACAGCAAACACAGAAGTCTTC.

This clone was detected a few times. Mouse gene names apply. The read halts 1 residue ahead of the CDR3 end, with the missing end drawn from the germline J gene. This chain connects TRBV26 to TRBJ2-5, with 9 nucleotides matching TRBD1. The CDR3 spans 13 residues. The germline CDR1 and CDR2 sequences are KGHPV and FQNQEV (reference sequence). J was trimmed by 6 bases and V by 5 bases; bases with no gene match: 3. The chain's CDR3 is CASSTGGRDTQYF. CDR3 bases read: TGTGCCAGCAGTACAGGGGGCCGGGACACCCAGTAC. The full variable domain, with the rest looked up from reference TRBV26 and TRBJ2-5, is NSKVIQTPRYLVKGQGQKAKMRCIPEKGHPVVFWYQQNKNNEFKFLINFQNQEVLQQIDMTEKRFSAECPSNSPCSLEIQSSEAGDSALYLCASSTGGRDTQYFGPGTRLLVL.